This TCR beta chain came from a study of regulatory T cells in long-lasting Graves disease. Regarding the study as a whole: Newly diagnosed Graves' patients exceeded persistent ones in TCR diversity. The study examined only peripheral blood, not thyroid tissue.

As regards this clonotype: The antigen remains undetermined.

Assembly of TCR beta libraries relied on iRepertoire HTBI primers together with Arm-PCR of CDR3 regions. TCRdb itself ran the multiplex PCR reads through MiXCR, one entry per CDR3 protein. The table has roughly 700,000 distinct CDR3 sequences, 25% to 35% seen once. The CDR3 is made up of 13 amino acids. Trimming left V 6 bases short and J 5 bases short, with 13 bases between. Germline CDR1 and CDR2: WNHNN and SYGVQD (reference sequence). The time point here: persistent/refractory GD, antithyroid drugs over 5 years with positive TRAb. From PBMCs, RNA was extracted and then used to make the TCR library.

The sample consisted of peripheral blood mononuclear cells (PBMCs), taken when the disease was refractory, from a patient treated with antithyroid drugs. The receptor was derived from a female donor with Graves disease. This chain joins TRBV10-1 and TRBJ2-5, with a weak D call TRBD2 (5 bases). The CDR3 reads CASSSTRGETQYF. The CDR3 DNA reads TGCGCCAGCAGCTCGACCCGCGGGGAGACCCAGTACTTC.